This T cell receptor beta chain was retrieved from a study of metastatic and nonmetastatic thyroid tumors. Study information: Repertoires were compared across blood and tumor or nodule tissue from malignant and benign thyroid patients. Study conclusions and caveats: Across blood and tumor, TCR beta diversity in malignant thyroid tumors was reportedly significantly higher than in benign nodules.

All patients were untreated before thyroid surgery. Original data processing: A distant-metastasis classifier for papillary thyroid cancer was built using CDR3 differences across clinicopathological groups. Using MiXCR, TCRdb reanalyzed the PCR reads. TCRdb's processing, not the authors' own work, is the source of the V and J calls. The repertoire consists of about 16,000 clones, with more than 10% occurring once and the leading ten covering approximately 30%. V was cut by 0 bases and J by 1 base, with 9 bases left in between. CDR1 is ENHRY and CDR2 is SYGVKD in the germline V gene. This CDR3 has 16 amino acids. This clone was observed at least ten times. The antigen is unknown.

V gene TRBV10-3 combines with J gene TRBJ2-2, with D perhaps TRBD2 (5 bases). The sequence derives from a female donor with papillary thyroid cancer or a benign thyroid nodule (not recorded which). Some clones in this sample may be carry-over from other donors' samples. Sequencing was carried out using blood. CDR3 residues: CAISESRAENTGELFF. CDR3 nucleotides: TGTGCCATCAGTGAGTCGCGAGCGGAGAACACCGGGGAGCTGTTTTTT.